Below are 30 T cell receptor beta chains sequenced from a single sample in a study of PD-1 blockade in classical Hodgkin lymphoma. Every patient was affected by relapse after autologous stem cell transplantation, while exposure to brentuximab vedotin was not uniform. Through magnetic negative selection, CD8+ T cells were separated from PBMCs that had been thawed. TCRdb keeps only in-frame clones here, not all; method: immunoSEQ multiplex PCR. The sample lists some 1,600 clones; less than 85% were seen once. The sequencing here drew on CD8+ T cells from blood, taken at baseline. The receptor set was obtained from a human donor with classical Hodgkin lymphoma.

This clone was observed a handful of times. The rearrangement uses TRBV6-5 and TRBJ1-1; D unclear. Trimming removed 4 bases at V and 0 bases at J, with 6 bases between. CDR3 length: 13 amino acids. Germline values: CDR1 MNHEY, CDR2 SVGAGI. Here the CDR3 reads CASSSIMNTEAFF. The DNA for the CDR3 is TGTGCCAGCAGTTCAATCATGAACACTGAAGCTTTCTTT.

As DNA, the CDR3 is TGCGCCAGCAGCCAAGGAGCCAGCAATCAGCCCCAGCATTTT. This codes for CASSQGASNQPQHF. V and J are TRBV4-1 and TRBJ1-5; D ambiguous. The CDR3 sequence is 14 residues long. Germline V gene sequence: CDR1 MGHRA, CDR2 YSYEKL. V gave up 1 base and J gave up 1 base, with 5 bases separating them.

The V call is TRBV4-1, the J call TRBJ2-5, with D possibly being TRBD1 (7 bases). The J call may not be correct, given that the DNA end is closer to TRBJ2-7. Germline V gives CDR1 MGHRA, CDR2 YSYEKL. CDR3 length: 16 residues. In nucleotides, the CDR3 is TGCGCCAGCAGCCAAGCGGGCGGGACAGCTTCTTACGAGCAGTACTTC. As protein: CASSQAGGTASYEQYF.

This rearrangement joins TRBV11-2 to TRBJ2-3, with TRBD2 as a possible D gene (6 bases). Looked up from germline, CDR1 is SGHAT and CDR2 is FQNNGV. This CDR3 contains 15 residues. Trimming left V 5 bases short and J 0 bases short, with 12 bases between. The CDR3 region has the DNA TGTGCCAGCAGCCCACTGACTAGAAGCACAGATACGCAGTATTTT. Its translation is CASSPLTRSTDTQYF. The full variable domain, in which reference TRBV11-2 and TRBJ2-3 provide the parts outside the CDR3, is EAGVAQSPRYKIIEKRQSVAFWCNPISGHATLYWYQQILGQGPKLLIQFQNNGVVDDSQLPKDRFSAERLKGVDSTLKIQPAKLEDSAVYLCASSPLTRSTDTQYFGPGTRLTVL.

The gene calls are TRBV7-3 and TRBJ1-2; D perhaps matches TRBD1 (6 bases). The CDR3 sequence is 15 residues long. Germline V gives CDR1 SGHTA, CDR2 FQGTGA. V gave up 5 bases and J gave up 8 bases, with 21 bases separating them. This CDR3 reads CASSPQGTSPEGYTF. In nucleotides, the CDR3 is TGTGCCAGCAGCCCCCAGGGGACATCCCCGGAAGGCTACACCTTC.

The chain uses TRBV5-6 and TRBJ2-7; 11 nucleotides line up with TRBD2. The CDR3 length is 15 residues. Germline assignment: CDR1 SGHDT and CDR2 YYEEEE. The V segment lost 3 bases and the J segment 2 bases; nucleotides outside the gene matches: 4. In nucleotides, the CDR3 is TGTGCCAGCAGCTCCACACTAGCGGGGGCCTACGAGCAGTACTTC. As protein: CASSSTLAGAYEQYF.

The chain is built from TRBV4-1 and TRBJ2-7; 7 nucleotides align to TRBD1. CDR1 and CDR2 from the germline V gene are MGHRA and YSYEKL. The V and J ends lost 1 base and 5 bases, in that order; junction bases with no gene match: 8. There are 15 residues in the CDR3. In nucleotides, the CDR3 is TGCGCCAGCAGCCAAGTAGCGACAGGGCTCCACGAGCAGTACTTC. Its protein product is CASSQVATGLHEQYF.

The V call is TRBV10-2, the J call TRBJ2-5; TRBD1 agrees at 9 bases. The CDR3 is made up of 14 amino acids. V shed 7 bases, J shed 4 bases, and the junction held 7 bases outside the gene matches. CDR1 is WSHSY, CDR2 SAAADI, per germline. DNA for the CDR3: TGCGCCAGCAACACGGACAGGGGTCGAGAGACCCAGTACTTC. Its protein is CASNTDRGRETQYF.

The V call is TRBV21-1, the J call TRBJ2-7; the listed D gene, TRBD2, was not tested against the DNA. TRBV21-1 is termed a pseudogene. CDR3 length: 19 amino acids. CDR3 residues: CASSKAWRDGRGTTYEQYF. The DNA for the CDR3 is TGTGCCAGCAGCAAAGCTTGGCGAGATGGGCGGGGGACCACCTACGAGCAGTACTTC.

This chain joins TRBV5-8 and TRBJ2-7, with 12 nucleotides matching TRBD1. CDR1 and CDR2 from the germline V gene are SGHTS and YDEGEE. The CDR3 covers 16 residues. Losses at the gene ends were 0 bases for V and 0 bases for J; bases not matched to a gene: 1. The CDR3: CASSLAGQGASYEQYF. For the CDR3, the DNA is TGTGCCAGCAGCTTGGCGGGACAGGGGGCCTCCTACGAGCAGTACTTC.

The chain is built from TRBV11-2 and TRBJ1-2, with a weak D call TRBD1 (6 bases). V dropped 0 bases and J dropped 0 bases, with 14 bases sitting between them. Germline V gene lookup returns CDR1 SGHAT and CDR2 FQNNGV. The CDR3 contains 17 residues. This chain's CDR3 is CASSLDLRQGTNYGYTF. CDR3 bases: TGTGCCAGCAGCTTAGATCTCCGGCAGGGGACTAACTATGGCTACACCTTC.

The V call is TRBV29-1, the J call TRBJ2-3, with D possibly being TRBD1 (6 bases). This CDR3 region has 13 residues. Deletions cut 7 bases from V and 3 bases from J, with 14 bases between. The germline V gene encodes CDR1 SQVTM and CDR2 ANQGSEA. The CDR3 reads CSGQGSGTDTQYF. The CDR3 nucleotides are TGCAGCGGCCAGGGGTCGGGAACAGATACGCAGTATTTT.

This clone has only one observation. The chain has TRBV6-6 and TRBJ1-2; 11 positions match TRBD1. This CDR3 region has 14 residues. CDR1 and CDR2 from the germline V gene are MNHNY and SVGAGI (reference sequence). The V and J ends lost 1 base and 6 bases, in that order; junction bases with no gene match: 1. The CDR3 sequence is CASSYWTGGDGYTF. In DNA form, the CDR3 reads TGTGCCAGCAGTTACTGGACAGGGGGCGATGGCTACACCTTC.

V and J are TRBV6-1 and TRBJ2-3; a possible D gene is TRBD2 (7 bases). Between the trimmed V and J ends, which lost 3 bases and 2 bases, there was a span of 18 bases. CDR3 length equals 17 residues. Per germline, CDR1 MNHNS and CDR2 SASEGT. The CDR3 DNA is TGTGCCAGCAGTGACCCTGGTGTAGGGGGGGCCACAGATACGCAGTATTTT. It is translated as CASSDPGVGGATDTQYF.

The chain uses TRBV27 and TRBJ2-3; 9 bases map to TRBD1. This CDR3 has 17 residues. The germline V gene has CDR1 MNHEY and CDR2 SMNVEV (reference sequence). V shed 7 bases, J shed 0 bases, and the junction held 11 bases outside the gene matches. The CDR3 protein is CASISITGGSSTDTQYF. DNA of the CDR3: TGTGCCAGCATATCAATAACAGGGGGCTCGAGCACAGATACGCAGTATTTT.

The CDR3 reads CAWSRAGTYGYTF. The CDR3 DNA sequence: TGTGCCTGGAGTAGAGCGGGGACCTATGGCTACACCTTC. The chain links TRBV30 to TRBJ1-2; perhaps TRBD1 as D (5 bases). V shed 2 bases and J shed 4 bases, with 11 bases lying between them. This CDR3 spans 13 amino acids. Looked up from germline, CDR1 is GTSNPN and CDR2 is SVGIG (reference sequence).

The chain is built from TRBV5-1 and TRBJ2-5, with D perhaps assigned TRBD1 or TRBD2 (5 bases each). Per germline, CDR1 SGHRS and CDR2 YFSETQ. The CDR3 runs 15 residues. V dropped 7 bases and J dropped 5 bases, with 21 bases sitting between them. CDR3 DNA: TGCGCCAGCGGATCGGGGCCAACTTCCTCGGAGACCCAGTACTTC. It yields the protein CASGSGPTSSETQYF.

The rearrangement joins TRBV29-1 to TRBJ2-1; 7 bases are a match to TRBD1. The CDR3 is made up of 15 amino acids. Trimming removed 5 bases from V and 3 bases from J; junction bases left unmatched: 10. Per germline, CDR1 SQVTM and CDR2 ANQGSEA. The CDR3 DNA sequence: TGCAGCGTTCCCCCGACAGGGCTGGGCTACAATGAGCAGTTCTTC. Translated, it gives CSVPPTGLGYNEQFF.

This chain connects TRBV4-1 to TRBJ2-7; D is ambiguous. CDR1 is MGHRA, CDR2 YSYEKL, per germline. V lost 3 bases to trimming and J lost 5 bases, with 17 bases between them. The CDR3 has 15 amino acids. The CDR3 region has the DNA TGCGCCAGCAGCCAGGATGCCGGTACTACGAACGAGCAGTACTTC. Translated: CASSQDAGTTNEQYF.

V is TRBV6-1 and J is TRBJ2-7, with D perhaps TRBD1 (7 bases). V was clipped by 2 bases and J by 2 bases, with 13 bases between them. Germline CDR1 reads MNHNS; CDR2 reads SASEGT. The CDR3 has 15 residues. CDR3 in DNA: TGTGCCAGCAGTGAATGGAGGGACAGCCCCTACGAGCAGTACTTC. It yields the protein CASSEWRDSPYEQYF.

The CDR3 DNA reads as TGTGCCAGCCCGGGGCAGGGGGGCTACGAGCAGTACTTC. It codes for CASPGQGGYEQYF. This chain links TRBV2 with TRBJ2-7; D is possibly TRBD1 (7 bases). Germline V gene data show CDR1 as SNHLY and CDR2 as FYNNEI. Deletions cut 8 bases from V and 3 bases from J, with 14 bases between. There are 13 residues in the CDR3.

The CDR3 here is CASRDRTYEQYF. The DNA of the CDR3 is TGTGCCAGCAGGGACAGAACCTACGAGCAGTACTTC. The chain carries TRBV6-1 and TRBJ2-7; D might be TRBD1 (6 bases). The CDR3 consists of 12 residues. Trimming stripped 6 bases from V and 2 bases from J, with 8 bases between. Germline V lookup: CDR1 MNHNS, CDR2 SASEGT.

The chain has TRBV19 and TRBJ2-7, with D hard to call. The ends were cut back, 3 bases at V and 5 bases at J, with 5 bases in the middle. Per germline, CDR1 LNHDA and CDR2 SQIVND (reference sequence). The length of the CDR3 is 11 residues. Here the CDR3 reads CASSMSNEQYF. The CDR3 nucleotides are TGTGCCAGTAGTATGTCGAACGAGCAGTACTTC.

This chain connects TRBV5-4 to TRBJ2-7, with D unresolved. This CDR3 is built from 12 residues. CDR1 SGHNT and CDR2 YYREEE come from the germline V gene (reference sequence). V dropped 0 bases and J dropped 6 bases, with 7 bases sitting between them. The DNA for the CDR3 is TGTGCCAGCAGCTTGGCCGTTGGCGAGCAGTACTTC. It translates to CASSLAVGEQYF.

V gene TRBV27 combines with J gene TRBJ2-7; D perhaps matches TRBD2 (6 bases). V lost 5 bases and J lost 2, with 25 bases in between. Germline lookup yields CDR1 MNHEY and CDR2 SMNVEV (reference sequence). CDR3 size: 18 residues. CDR3 loop: CASSLIGPLRESTYEQYF. CDR3 in DNA: TGTGCCAGCAGTCTAATAGGCCCCCTCCGGGAGTCTACCTACGAGCAGTACTTC.

The V gene is TRBV9, the J gene TRBJ1-6; 8 bases match TRBD1. The germline V gene encodes CDR1 SGDLS and CDR2 YYNGEE. V shed 4 bases and J 6 bases; nucleotides not matched to a gene: 6. This CDR3 contains 15 residues. CDR3 sequence (DNA): TGTGCCAGCAGCCCGCGGGACAGGCTTAATTCACCCCTCCACTTT. Amino acids: CASSPRDRLNSPLHF.

V is TRBV14 and J is TRBJ2-2; D tentatively fits TRBD1 or TRBD2 (5 bases each). The CDR3 runs to 16 residues. V was trimmed by 3 bases and J by 3 bases, leaving 14 bases between them. Germline lookup yields CDR1 SGHDN and CDR2 FVKESK. CDR3 loop: CASSHWTEGYTGELFF. The DNA of the CDR3 is TGTGCCAGCAGCCATTGGACCGAGGGGTACACCGGGGAGCTGTTTTTT.

The CDR3 DNA reads TGCGCCAGCAGCCAGCAGAACGACAGGGAGAACACTGAAGCTTTCTTT. Translation: CASSQQNDRENTEAFF. J is TRBJ1-1 and V is TRBV4-1; 7 bases are a match to TRBD1. With V trimmed by 3 bases and J by 1 base, 8 bases remained unmatched. This CDR3 region has 16 residues. Looked up from germline, CDR1 is MGHRA and CDR2 is YSYEKL.

The genes are TRBV5-4 and TRBJ1-1; D unresolved. Germline CDR1 is SGHNT and CDR2 is YYREEE (reference sequence). The CDR3 length is 12 residues. Between the trimmed V and J ends, which lost 5 bases and 4 bases, there was a span of 9 bases. CDR3 residues: CASSSRSTEAFF. DNA for the CDR3: TGTGCCAGCAGTTCTCGATCCACTGAAGCTTTCTTT.

This chain uses TRBV9 with TRBJ1-2; TRBD1 matches at 8 bases. Germline V gene sequence: CDR1 SGDLS, CDR2 YYNGEE. The V gene end was trimmed by 3 bases and the J gene end by 7 bases; junction bases not matched to a gene: 5. The CDR3 loop spans 13 amino acids. The CDR3 coding sequence is TGTGCCAGCAGCGCTGGACAGGGAGGTGGCTACACCTTC. Protein: CASSAGQGGGYTF.